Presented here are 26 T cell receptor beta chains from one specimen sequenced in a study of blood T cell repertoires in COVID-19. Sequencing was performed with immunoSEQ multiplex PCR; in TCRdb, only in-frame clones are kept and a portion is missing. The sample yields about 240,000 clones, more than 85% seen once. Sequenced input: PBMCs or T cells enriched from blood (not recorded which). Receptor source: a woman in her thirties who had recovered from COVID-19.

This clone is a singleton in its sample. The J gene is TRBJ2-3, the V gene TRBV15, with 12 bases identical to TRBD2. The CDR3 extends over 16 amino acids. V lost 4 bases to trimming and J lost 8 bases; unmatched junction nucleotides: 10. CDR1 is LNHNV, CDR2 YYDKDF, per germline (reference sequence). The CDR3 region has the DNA TGTGCCACCAGCAAAAGGACTAGCGGGATTATTGGTACGCAGTATTTT. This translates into CATSKRTSGIIGTQYF. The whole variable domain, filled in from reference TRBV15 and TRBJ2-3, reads DAMVIQNPRYQVTQFGKPVTLSCSQTLNHNVMYWYQQKSSQAPKLLFHYYDKDFNNEADTPDNFQSRRPNTSFCFLDIRSPGLGDTAMYLCATSKRTSGIIGTQYFGPGTRLTVL.

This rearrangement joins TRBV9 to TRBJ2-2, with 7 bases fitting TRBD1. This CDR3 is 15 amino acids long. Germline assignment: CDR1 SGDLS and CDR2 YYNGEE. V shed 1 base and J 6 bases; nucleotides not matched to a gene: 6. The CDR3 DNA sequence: TGTGCCAGCAGCGTAATCGCAGGGGGAGCCGGGGAGCTGTTTTTT. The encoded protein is CASSVIAGGAGELFF.

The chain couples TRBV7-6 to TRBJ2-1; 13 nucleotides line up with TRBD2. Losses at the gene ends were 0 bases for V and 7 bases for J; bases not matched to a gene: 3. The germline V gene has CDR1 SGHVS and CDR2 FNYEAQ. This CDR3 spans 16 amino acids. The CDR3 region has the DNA TGTGCCAGCAGCTTAGCTAGGACTAGCGGGAGAAATGAGCAGTTCTTC. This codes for CASSLARTSGRNEQFF.

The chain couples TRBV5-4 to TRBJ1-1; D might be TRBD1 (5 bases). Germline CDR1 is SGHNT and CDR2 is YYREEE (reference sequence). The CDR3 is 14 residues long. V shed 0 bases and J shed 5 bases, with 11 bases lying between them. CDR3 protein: CASSLGSPGTEAFF. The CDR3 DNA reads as TGTGCCAGCAGCTTGGGGAGTCCAGGGACTGAAGCTTTCTTT.

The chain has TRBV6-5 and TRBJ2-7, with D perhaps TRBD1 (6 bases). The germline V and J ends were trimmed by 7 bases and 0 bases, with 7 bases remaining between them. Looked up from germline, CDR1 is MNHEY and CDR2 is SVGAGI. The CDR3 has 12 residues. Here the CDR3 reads CASKDSSYEQYF. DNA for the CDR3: TGTGCCAGCAAGGACAGCTCCTACGAGCAGTACTTC.

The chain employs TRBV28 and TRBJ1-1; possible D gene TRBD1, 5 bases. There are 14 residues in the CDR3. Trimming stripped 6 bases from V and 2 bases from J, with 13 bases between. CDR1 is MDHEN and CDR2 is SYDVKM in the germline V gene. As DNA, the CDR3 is TGTGCCAGCAGCCTACAGGCGGTTAACACTGAAGCTTTCTTT. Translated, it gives CASSLQAVNTEAFF.

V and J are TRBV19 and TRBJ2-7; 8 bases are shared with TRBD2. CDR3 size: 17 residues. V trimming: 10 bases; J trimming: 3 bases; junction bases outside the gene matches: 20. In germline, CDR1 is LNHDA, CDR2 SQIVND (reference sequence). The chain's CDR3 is CATATSANRSPFYEQYF. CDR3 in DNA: TGTGCCACCGCGACTAGCGCGAATAGAAGTCCCTTCTACGAGCAGTACTTC.

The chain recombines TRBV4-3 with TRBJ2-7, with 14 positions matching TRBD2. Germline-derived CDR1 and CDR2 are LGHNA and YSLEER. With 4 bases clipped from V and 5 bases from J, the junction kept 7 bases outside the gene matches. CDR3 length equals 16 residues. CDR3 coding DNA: TGCGCCAGCAGCCTAACAAGACTAGCGGGAGGGCACGAGCAGTACTTC. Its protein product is CASSLTRLAGGHEQYF.

As DNA, the CDR3 is TGTGCCAGCTCACCCGGACAGGGCAACGGTCAGCCCCAGCATTTT. Translation gives CASSPGQGNGQPQHF. The rearrangement uses TRBV18 and TRBJ1-5; 8 positions agree with TRBD1. The length of the CDR3 is 15 residues. V was pared by 3 bases and J by 6 bases, with 7 bases of the junction left unmatched. CDR1 and CDR2 from the germline V gene are KGHSH and LQKENI.

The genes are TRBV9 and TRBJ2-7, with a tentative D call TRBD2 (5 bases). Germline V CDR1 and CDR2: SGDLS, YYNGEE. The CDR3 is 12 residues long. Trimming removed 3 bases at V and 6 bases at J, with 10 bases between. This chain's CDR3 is CASSEIRGEQYF. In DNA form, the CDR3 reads TGTGCCAGCAGCGAGATCCGGGGCGAGCAGTACTTC. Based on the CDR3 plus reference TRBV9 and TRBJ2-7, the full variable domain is DSGVTQTPKHLITATGQRVTLRCSPRSGDLSVYWYQQSLDQGLQFLIQYYNGEERAKGNILERFSAQQFPDLHSELNLSSLELGDSALYFCASSEIRGEQYFGPGTRLTVT.

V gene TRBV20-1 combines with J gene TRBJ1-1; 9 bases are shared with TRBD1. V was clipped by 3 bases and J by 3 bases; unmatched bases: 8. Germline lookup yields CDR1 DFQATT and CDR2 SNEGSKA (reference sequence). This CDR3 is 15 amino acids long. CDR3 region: CSASSVRTGDTEAFF. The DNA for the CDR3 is TGCAGTGCTAGTTCGGTTAGGACAGGGGACACTGAAGCTTTCTTT.

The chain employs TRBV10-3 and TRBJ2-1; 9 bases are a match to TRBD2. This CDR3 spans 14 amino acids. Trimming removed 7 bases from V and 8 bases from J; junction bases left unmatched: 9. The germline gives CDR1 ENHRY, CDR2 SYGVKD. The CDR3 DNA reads TGTGCCATCAAGTTGGCGGGAGGGTACGATGAGCAGTTCTTC. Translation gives CAIKLAGGYDEQFF.

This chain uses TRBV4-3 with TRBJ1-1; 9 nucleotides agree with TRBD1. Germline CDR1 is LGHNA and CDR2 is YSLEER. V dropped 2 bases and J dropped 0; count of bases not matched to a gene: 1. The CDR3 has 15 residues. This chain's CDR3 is CASSQWDRVNTEAFF. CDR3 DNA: TGCGCCAGCAGCCAATGGGACAGGGTGAACACTGAAGCTTTCTTT.

CDR3 sequence: CASSSRMSPGELFF. The CDR3 DNA reads TGTGCCAGCAGCTCCAGAATGTCCCCCGGGGAGCTGTTTTTT. The chain has TRBV9 and TRBJ2-2; no definite D call. Germline V gene sequence: CDR1 SGDLS, CDR2 YYNGEE. V was clipped by 4 bases and J by 6 bases, with 13 bases between them. The CDR3 is 14 residues long.

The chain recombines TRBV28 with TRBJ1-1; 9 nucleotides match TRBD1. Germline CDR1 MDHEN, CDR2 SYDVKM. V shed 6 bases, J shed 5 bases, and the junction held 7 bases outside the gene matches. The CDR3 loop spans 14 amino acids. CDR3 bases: TGTGCCAGCAGGTCCGGGACAGGGCAAACTGAAGCTTTCTTT. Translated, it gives CASRSGTGQTEAFF.

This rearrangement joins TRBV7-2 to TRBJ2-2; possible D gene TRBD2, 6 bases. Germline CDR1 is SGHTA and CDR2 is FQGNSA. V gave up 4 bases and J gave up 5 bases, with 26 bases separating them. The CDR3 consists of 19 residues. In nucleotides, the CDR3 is TGTGCCAGCAGCTCAGCCATCCCGGTTTGGCGGGACCGTACCGGGGAGCTGTTTTTT. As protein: CASSSAIPVWRDRTGELFF.

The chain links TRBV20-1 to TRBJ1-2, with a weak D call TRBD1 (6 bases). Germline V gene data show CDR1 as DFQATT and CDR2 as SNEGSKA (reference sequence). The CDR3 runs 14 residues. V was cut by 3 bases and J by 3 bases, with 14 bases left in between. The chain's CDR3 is CSASEGGVHYGYTF. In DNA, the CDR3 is TGCAGTGCTAGTGAGGGGGGGGTTCACTATGGCTACACCTTC.

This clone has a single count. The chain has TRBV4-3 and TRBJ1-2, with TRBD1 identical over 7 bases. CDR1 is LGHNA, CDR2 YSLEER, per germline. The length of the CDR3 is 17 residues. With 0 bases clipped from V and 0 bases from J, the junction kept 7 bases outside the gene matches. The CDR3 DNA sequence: TGCGCCAGCAGCCAAGACGCCAGGACAGGATCTAACTATGGCTACACCTTC. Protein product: CASSQDARTGSNYGYTF.

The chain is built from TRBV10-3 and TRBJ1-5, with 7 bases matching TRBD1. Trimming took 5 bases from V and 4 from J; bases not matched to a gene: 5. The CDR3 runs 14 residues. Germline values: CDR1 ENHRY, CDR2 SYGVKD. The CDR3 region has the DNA TGTGCCATCAGTCCCGGGACAGTTAATCAGCCCCAGCATTTT. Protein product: CAISPGTVNQPQHF.

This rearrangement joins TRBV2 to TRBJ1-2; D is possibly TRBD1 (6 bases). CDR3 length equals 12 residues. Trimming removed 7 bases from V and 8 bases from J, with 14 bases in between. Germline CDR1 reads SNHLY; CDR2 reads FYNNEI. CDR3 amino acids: CASMTGQPGYTF. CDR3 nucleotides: TGTGCCAGCATGACGGGACAACCCGGCTACACCTTC.

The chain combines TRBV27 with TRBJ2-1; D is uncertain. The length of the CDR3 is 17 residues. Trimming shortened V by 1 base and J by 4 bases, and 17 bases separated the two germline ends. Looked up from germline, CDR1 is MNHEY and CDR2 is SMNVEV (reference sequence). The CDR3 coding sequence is TGTGCCAGCAGTTTATTCTCCGGGTCCCCCGGGTACAATGAGCAGTTCTTC. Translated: CASSLFSGSPGYNEQFF.

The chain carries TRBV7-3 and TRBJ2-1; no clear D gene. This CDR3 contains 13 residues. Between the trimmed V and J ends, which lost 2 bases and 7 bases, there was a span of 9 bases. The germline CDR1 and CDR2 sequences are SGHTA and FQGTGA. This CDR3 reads CASSLDLRNEQFF. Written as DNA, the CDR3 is TGTGCCAGCAGCTTAGATTTGCGGAATGAGCAGTTCTTC.

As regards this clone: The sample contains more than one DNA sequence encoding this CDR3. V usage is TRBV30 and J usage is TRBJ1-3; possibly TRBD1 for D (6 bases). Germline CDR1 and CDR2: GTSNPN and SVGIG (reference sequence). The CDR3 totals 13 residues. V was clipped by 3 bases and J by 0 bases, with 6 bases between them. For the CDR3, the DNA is TGTGCCTGGAGACAGGGCTCTGGAAACACCATATATTTT. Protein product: CAWRQGSGNTIYF.

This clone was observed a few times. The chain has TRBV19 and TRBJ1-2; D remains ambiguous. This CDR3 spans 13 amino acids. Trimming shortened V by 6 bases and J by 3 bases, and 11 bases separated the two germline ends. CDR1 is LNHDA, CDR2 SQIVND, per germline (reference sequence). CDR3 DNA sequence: TGTGCCAGTAGGGTAGGAGGATACTATGGCTACACCTTC. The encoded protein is CASRVGGYYGYTF.

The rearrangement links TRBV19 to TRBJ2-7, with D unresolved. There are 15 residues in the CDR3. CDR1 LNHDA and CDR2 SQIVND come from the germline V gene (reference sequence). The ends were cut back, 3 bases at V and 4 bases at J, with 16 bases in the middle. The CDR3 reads CASSIEPSTNYEQYF. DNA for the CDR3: TGTGCCAGTAGTATCGAGCCCTCAACGAATTACGAGCAGTACTTC.

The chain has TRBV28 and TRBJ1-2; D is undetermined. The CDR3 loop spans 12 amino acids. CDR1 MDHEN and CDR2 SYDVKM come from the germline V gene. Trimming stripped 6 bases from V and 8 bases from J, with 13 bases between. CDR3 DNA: TGTGCCAGCAGGATAGAGGGTGGCGGCTACACCTTC. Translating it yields CASRIEGGGYTF.